A single sample is the source of the 12 T cell receptor beta chains below, sequenced in a study of cytomegalovirus exposure and HLA in healthy donors. Generated by immunoSEQ multiplex PCR, the TCRdb table keeps only in-frame clones and is missing some. The table shows approximately 110,000 clones, with roughly 86% occurring only once. The source material was PBMCs. The source of these receptors is a young woman in good health and CMV-seropositive.

This clone was detected once. V and J are TRBV27 and TRBJ1-3; the D gene is possibly TRBD1 (5 bases). Per germline, CDR1 MNHEY and CDR2 SMNVEV (reference sequence). This CDR3 comprises 15 residues. Trimming stripped 2 bases from V and 0 bases from J, with 8 bases between. The CDR3 loop reads CASSLGAHSGNTIYF. The CDR3 DNA is TGTGCCAGCAGTTTAGGGGCCCACTCTGGAAACACCATATATTTT.

The V and J genes are TRBV7-8 and TRBJ2-5, with 7 bases identical to TRBD1. The CDR3 spans 14 residues. The germline V gene encodes CDR1 SGHVS and CDR2 FQNEAQ. V gave up 5 bases and J gave up 0 bases; unmatched junction bases: 3. In DNA, the CDR3 is TGTGCCAGCAGCCTCGGGACAGACCAAGAGACCCAGTACTTC. This encodes CASSLGTDQETQYF.

The rearrangement uses TRBV23-1 and TRBJ2-5; TRBD2 is a possible D gene (5 bases). TRBV23-1 is labeled an ORF, and its function is uncertain. The V end was cut by 3 bases, the J end by 0 bases, with 14 bases between. The CDR3 covers 16 residues. The CDR3 region has the DNA TGCGCCAGCAGTCAGCGACTACTTGAGTACCAAGAGACCCAGTACTTC. Encoded protein: CASSQRLLEYQETQYF.

The rearrangement uses TRBV5-6 and TRBJ1-4; D ambiguous. Germline assignment: CDR1 SGHDT and CDR2 YYEEEE. The CDR3 is made up of 15 amino acids. V lost 4 bases and J 8 bases, leaving 18 bases between the germline ends. The CDR3 spells CASSPAGLRNEKLFF. The CDR3 coding sequence is TGTGCCAGCAGCCCCGCCGGGTTGAGGAACGAAAAACTGTTTTTT.

DNA for the CDR3: TGTGCCAGTAGTATGGTCTCCGGGGGGGCTAATGAAAAACTGTTTTTT. It is translated as CASSMVSGGANEKLFF. The chain is built from TRBV19 and TRBJ1-4; a weak D match, TRBD1 (5 bases). CDR3 length: 16 amino acids. Germline loops: CDR1 LNHDA, CDR2 SQIVND (reference sequence). V lost 3 bases and J lost 3, with 14 bases in between.

This clone was seen many times. The chain recombines TRBV7-6 with TRBJ2-7, with D unclear. The V and J ends lost 3 bases and 6 bases respectively, with 6 bases between them. The CDR3 is 11 residues long. From germline, CDR1 is SGHVS and CDR2 FNYEAQ. CDR3 nucleotides: TGTGCCAGCAGCTTTAGTATCGAGCAGTACTTC. As protein: CASSFSIEQYF.

V is TRBV7-6 and J is TRBJ1-3; D may be TRBD1 (5 bases). Germline V lookup: CDR1 SGHVS, CDR2 FNYEAQ. CDR3 size: 16 residues. The V end lost 0 bases, the J end lost 0 bases, and 9 bases lay between the germline ends. Written as DNA, the CDR3 is TGTGCCAGCAGCTTAGCGTCGACAGACTCTGGAAACACCATATATTTT. Its protein product is CASSLASTDSGNTIYF.

This clone was recorded a few times. The chain combines TRBV6-1 with TRBJ1-2, with 7 bases fitting TRBD1. Losses at the gene ends were 1 base for V and 5 bases for J; bases not matched to a gene: 4. CDR3 length: 14 amino acids. Looked up from germline, CDR1 is MNHNS and CDR2 is SASEGT. CDR3 region: CASSEVGTEYGYTF. CDR3 DNA sequence: TGTGCCAGCAGTGAAGTAGGGACAGAATATGGCTACACCTTC.

This clone was observed a handful of times. The chain carries TRBV19 and TRBJ2-7; 10 bases map to TRBD2. The CDR3 length is 14 residues. The V gene's germline CDR1 is LNHDA and CDR2 SQIVND (reference sequence). The V segment lost 3 bases and the J segment 5 bases; nucleotides outside the gene matches: 4. The chain's CDR3 is CASSMLAGDNEQYF. The CDR3 DNA is TGTGCCAGTAGTATGCTAGCGGGGGACAACGAGCAGTACTTC.

This clone appeared once. V gene TRBV9 combines with J gene TRBJ2-3; 8 nucleotides match TRBD2. CDR3 length: 12 residues. Germline V gene data show CDR1 as SGDLS and CDR2 as YYNGEE. V was clipped by 7 bases and J by 7 bases; unmatched bases: 5. The CDR3 here is CASRGLDNTQYF. The CDR3 DNA reads TGTGCCAGCCGGGGACTAGACAATACGCAGTATTTT.

This clone was seen more than once but under ten times. As DNA, the CDR3 is TGTGCCAGCTCATCGCAGGGGGCAGGAGAGCAGTACTTC. Protein product: CASSSQGAGEQYF. The rearrangement links TRBV18 to TRBJ2-7, with TRBD1 identical over 8 bases. Germline CDR1 is KGHSH and CDR2 is LQKENI. There are 13 residues in the CDR3. The V and J ends lost 5 bases and 7 bases, in that order; junction bases with no gene match: 7. Supplemented by reference TRBV18 and TRBJ2-7, the full variable domain reads NAGVMQNPRHLVRRRGQEARLRCSPMKGHSHVYWYRQLPEEGLKFMVYLQKENIIDESGMPKERFSAEFPKEGPSILRIQQVVRGDSAAYFCASSSQGAGEQYFGPGTRLTVT.

The chain employs TRBV6-5 and TRBJ2-7, with 7 bases aligning to TRBD1. With 4 bases clipped from V and 0 bases from J, the junction kept 6 bases outside the gene matches. Per the germline V gene, CDR1 is MNHEY and CDR2 is SVGAGI. CDR3 length: 15 amino acids. CDR3 coding DNA: TGTGCCAGCAGTTGGACACAGGGGCCCTCCTACGAGCAGTACTTC. It codes for CASSWTQGPSYEQYF.